This passage covers 18 T cell receptor beta chains from one sample sequenced in a study of T cells in Graves' hyperthyroidism and ophthalmopathy. Amplification yielded TCR beta CDR3 regions, with RNA transcripts as the source. HTBI primers drove first-round RT-PCR of the TCR CDR3. One entry per CDR3 protein results from TCRdb running MiXCR on the multiplex PCR reads. The data hold hundreds of thousands of distinct CDR3 sequences, with around 39% observed a single time. The sequenced sample was blood. The receptor source for this set is a man younger than 35 with Graves' hyperthyroidism.

This clonotype was seen at least ten times. The chain uses TRBV7-2 and TRBJ2-2; D uncertain. This CDR3 has 13 amino acids. V lost 6 bases, J lost 7 bases, and 12 bases lay in between. Germline CDR1 and CDR2: SGHTA and FQGNSA. Written as DNA, the CDR3 is TGTGCCAGCAGGCCAGCCTGGGACGGGGAGCTGTTTTTT. It is translated as CASRPAWDGELFF.

In its sample, this clonotype was seen a few times. This chain uses TRBV20-1 with TRBJ2-7; 9 bases match TRBD1. The CDR3 consists of 14 residues. J gave up 2 bases and V 7 bases, and 9 bases lay outside the gene matches. Germline CDR1 is DFQATT and CDR2 is SNEGSKA (reference sequence). This CDR3 reads CSVTEQGAPYEQYF. For the CDR3, the DNA is TGCAGTGTAACCGAACAGGGGGCACCCTACGAGCAGTACTTC.

The chain carries TRBV16 and TRBJ1-6; D is unclear. The CDR3 loop spans 15 amino acids. The germline gives CDR1 KGHSY, CDR2 FQNENV. The V and J ends lost 0 bases and 4 bases respectively, with 7 bases between them. This CDR3 is CASSQSAGYNSPLHF. The CDR3 coding sequence is TGTGCCAGCAGCCAATCAGCAGGTTATAATTCACCCCTCCACTTT.

The rearrangement links TRBV6-5 to TRBJ1-6; TRBD1 is a possible D gene (6 bases). V was pared by 6 bases and J by 1 base, with 10 bases between. The CDR3 length is 15 residues. Germline V CDR1 and CDR2: MNHEY, SVGAGI. The CDR3 here is CASSRGQSYNSPLHF. The CDR3, as DNA: TGTGCCAGCAGCCGCGGACAGTCCTATAATTCACCCCTCCACTTT.

A remark on this clonotype: A junction boundary mismatches the germline segment, possibly from a read error. V is TRBV12-3 or TRBV12-4 and J is TRBJ1-6; D is possibly TRBD1 (5 bases). The CDR3 has 16 amino acids. This CDR3 reads CASNLVGRGNNSPLHF. Here the CDR3 DNA reads TGTGCCAGCAATTTAGTAGGAAGGGGAAATAATTCACCCCTCCACTTT.

The chain recombines TRBV25-1 with TRBJ2-5; D possibly uses TRBD1 or TRBD2 (5 bases each). The V gene lost 6 bases and the J gene lost 5 bases, with 19 bases spanning the gap. This CDR3 comprises 15 residues. CDR1 and CDR2 (germline): MGHDK, SYGVNS. The CDR3 is CASSPPGRSWETQYF. In DNA form, the CDR3 reads TGTGCCAGCAGCCCCCCGGGACGGTCATGGGAGACCCAGTACTTC. Supplemented by reference TRBV25-1 and TRBJ2-5, the full variable domain reads EADIYQTPRYLVIGTGKKITLECSQTMGHDKMYWYQQDPGMELHLIHYSYGVNSTEKGDLSSESTVSRIRTEHFPLTLESARPSHTSQYLCASSPPGRSWETQYFGPGTRLLVL.

At least ten counts were recorded for this clonotype. This sequence joins TRBV29-1 and TRBJ2-7; no definite D call. Trimming cost V 4 bases and J 0 bases, with 7 bases left between them. This CDR3 is 12 amino acids long. Germline V gene data show CDR1 as SQVTM and CDR2 as ANQGSEA. This CDR3 is CSVVLDSYEQYF. CDR3 bases: TGCAGCGTTGTGCTAGACTCCTACGAGCAGTACTTC.

This chain connects TRBV7-3 to TRBJ2-1; 8 bases match TRBD1. With 8 bases clipped from V and 1 base from J, the junction kept 4 bases outside the gene matches. This CDR3 is 14 amino acids long. Germline CDR1 and CDR2: SGHTA and FQGTGA. The DNA for the CDR3 is TGTGCCAGCGTCGGGACAGGTTCCTACAATGAGCAGTTCTTC. Amino acids: CASVGTGSYNEQFF.

With respect to this clonotype: This may arise from a read error, as a much more abundant clone is one base away. This sequence joins TRBV7-2 and TRBJ1-2; D gene uncertain. The CDR3 is made up of 12 amino acids. The V end was cut by 1 base, the J end by 4 bases, with 4 bases between. The V gene's germline CDR1 is SGHTA and CDR2 FQGNSA. CDR3 region: CASSLETYGYTF. Written as DNA, the CDR3 is TGTGCCAGCAGCTTAGAAACCTATGGCTACACCTTC.

The CDR3 DNA reads TGTGCCAGCAGTGCTAGGGTGGTAGGGAATCAGCCCCAGCATTTT. Protein: CASSARVVGNQPQHF. This chain joins TRBV25-1 and TRBJ1-5, with D unresolved. Germline V CDR1 and CDR2: MGHDK, SYGVNS. V lost 4 bases and J 4 bases, leaving 14 bases between the germline ends. The CDR3 has 15 residues.

This clonotype was observed many times. The J gene is TRBJ1-1, the V gene TRBV5-1; 9 bases fit TRBD1. The CDR3 is 15 residues long. V lost 5 bases and J lost 0; bases outside the gene matches: 5. The germline V gene encodes CDR1 SGHRS and CDR2 YFSETQ. CDR3 region: CASSPRTGVNTEAFF. In nucleotides, the CDR3 is TGCGCCAGCAGTCCTCGGACAGGGGTGAACACTGAAGCTTTCTTT.

This clonotype has a handful of counts. V gene TRBV7-3 combines with J gene TRBJ2-2; D remains unclear. The germline V and J ends were trimmed by 4 bases and 6 bases, with 9 bases remaining between them. This CDR3 has 13 amino acids. From germline, CDR1 is SGHTA and CDR2 FQGTGA. As DNA, the CDR3 is TGTGCCAGCAGCTCCCCCCTGTCCGGGGAGCTGTTTTTT. Amino acids: CASSSPLSGELFF. The variable domain in full, completed from reference TRBV7-3 and TRBJ2-2, reads GAGVSQTPSNKVTEKGKYVELRCDPISGHTALYWYRQSLGQGPEFLIYFQGTGAADDSGLPNDRFFAVRPEGSVSTLKIQRTERGDSAVYLCASSSPLSGELFFGEGSRLTVL.

Concerning this clonotype: Since a much larger clone is just one base distant, this may be a read error. This rearrangement joins TRBV15 to TRBJ1-1; TRBD1 agrees at 10 bases. This CDR3 spans 16 amino acids. V lost 1 base and J lost 7; bases outside the gene matches: 9. CDR1 is LNHNV and CDR2 is YYDKDF in the germline V gene (reference sequence). The chain's CDR3 is CATSRVVGTGVNEAFF. DNA for the CDR3: TGTGCCACCAGCAGAGTTGTCGGGACAGGGGTAAATGAAGCTTTCTTT. The variable domain in full, with the rest retrieved from reference TRBV15 and TRBJ1-1, is DAMVIQNPRYQVTQFGKPVTLSCSQTLNHNVMYWYQQKSSQAPKLLFHYYDKDFNNEADTPDNFQSRRPNTSFCFLDIRSPGLGDTAMYLCATSRVVGTGVNEAFFGQGTRLTVV.

The sample holds many counts of this clonotype. V gene TRBV15 combines with J gene TRBJ1-3; D gene uncertain. CDR3 length: 15 amino acids. In germline, CDR1 is LNHNV, CDR2 YYDKDF (reference sequence). V shed 0 bases and J shed 0 bases, with 6 bases lying between them. CDR3 residues: CATSRDGSSGNTIYF. CDR3 DNA: TGTGCCACCAGCAGAGACGGGAGCTCTGGAAACACCATATATTTT.

The chain couples TRBV20-1 to TRBJ1-6; no clear D. V lost 6 bases to trimming and J lost 3 bases, with 12 bases between them. The CDR3 extends over 14 amino acids. Germline V gene lookup returns CDR1 DFQATT and CDR2 SNEGSKA (reference sequence). CDR3 sequence (DNA): TGCAGTGCGAAGGGCACAAGCTATAATTCACCCCTCCACTTT. It translates to CSAKGTSYNSPLHF.

V usage is TRBV29-1 and J usage is TRBJ1-1, with unresolved D. Germline V CDR1 and CDR2: SQVTM, ANQGSEA. V was shortened by 5 bases and J by 0 bases, with 10 bases between the two germline ends. CDR3 size: 13 residues. The CDR3 DNA reads TGCAGCGTTACGGCTGGCTTGAACACTGAAGCTTTCTTT. Translated, it gives CSVTAGLNTEAFF. The variable domain in full, completed from reference TRBV29-1 and TRBJ1-1, reads SAVISQKPSRDICQRGTSLTIQCQVDSQVTMMFWYRQQPGQSLTLIATANQGSEATYESGFVIDKFPISRPNLTFSTLTVSNMSPEDSSIYLCSVTAGLNTEAFFGQGTRLTVV.

This clonotype was seen more than once but under ten times. The chain combines TRBV5-1 with TRBJ2-7; 10 bases fit TRBD1. V lost 4 bases and J lost 5; bases outside the gene matches: 9. Germline V gives CDR1 SGHRS, CDR2 YFSETQ. CDR3 length: 15 amino acids. CDR3 coding DNA: TGCGCCAGCAGCGGAACGACAGGGGGCATCGACGAGCAGTACTTC. Translated: CASSGTTGGIDEQYF.

Concerning this clonotype itself: One junction end disagrees with the germline gene, perhaps due to a read error. The chain is built from TRBV7-3 and TRBJ2-2; unclear D gene. CDR1 and CDR2 (germline): SGHTA, FQGTGA. The CDR3 runs to 16 residues. The chain's CDR3 is CASSRWFGLGTGELFF. The CDR3 DNA reads TGCGCCAGCAGCCGATGGTTCGGCCTCGGGACCGGGGAGCTGTTTTTT.